The rows below give T cell receptor beta chains drawn from one sample of a study of Graves' ophthalmopathy and Graves' hyperthyroidism. TCRdb reprocessed the multiplex PCR reads via MiXCR and lists one record per CDR3 protein. The sample carries about 1.1 million distinct CDR3 sequences, roughly two fifths recorded once. Sequenced input: peripheral blood or thyroid tissue (not recorded which). The receptors come from an adult man with Graves' hyperthyroidism. Both conserved end residues are part of each CDR3. A D gene is named only where the DNA matches it firmly. Not every row has a clone size; where given, it reads once, few, many or a size class.

CDR3 DNA	CDR3 protein	clone size	CDR3 length	J gene	V gene	D gene
TGTGCCAGTAGTACACAGGGTAAGGGTGCCTACGAGCAGTACTTC	CASSTQGKGAYEQYF	-	15	TRBJ2-7	TRBV19	-
TGTGCCAGCAGTTTAGACGGATCAAAAACCTACGAGCAGTACTTC	CASSLDGSKTYEQYF	-	15	TRBJ2-7	TRBV25-1	-
TGTGCCACCAGTGATGGCACGTCCTCCTACGAGCAGTACTTC	CATSDGTSSYEQYF	many	14	TRBJ2-7	TRBV24-1	-
TGCAGTGCTAGTAGCGGTAGACTTGGCAATCAGCCCCAGCATTTT	CSASSGRLGNQPQHF	many	15	TRBJ1-5	TRBV20-1	-
TGTGCCAGCAGCCTGCAAGCGGGTCATAAGCAGCCCCAGCATTTT	CASSLQAGHKQPQHF	-	15	TRBJ1-5	TRBV11-1	-
TGTGCCACCCAAGGGGGCGGGGAGACCCAGTACTTC	CATQGGGETQYF	-	12	TRBJ2-5	TRBV10-3	TRBD1
TGCAGTGCTGAGGCCGGGACAGGTAACACTGGGGAGCTGTTTTTT	CSAEAGTGNTGELFF	-	15	TRBJ2-2	TRBV20-1	TRBD1
TGTGCCATCAGTGCCCGCGAATACTCCCTGACAGGGGAGAAACCAACGAACACCGGGGAGCTGTTTTTT	CAISAREYSLTGEKPTNTGELFF	many	23	TRBJ2-2	TRBV10-3	TRBD1
TGTGCCAGCAGCCCAAGACACTACTATGGCTACACCTTC	CASSPRHYYGYTF	few	13	TRBJ1-2	TRBV11-2	-
TGTGCCACCAGTGACGGGACCCTTGAAGCTTTCTTT	CATSDGTLEAFF	-	12	TRBJ1-1	TRBV24-1	-
TGTGCCTGGAGGGGGGGGACGGGCGATCGCGACGAGCAGTACTTC	CAWRGGTGDRDEQYF	-	15	TRBJ2-7	TRBV30	TRBD2
TGTGCCAGCATGGCAGGGTGGAGTGACGAGCAGTACTTC	CASMAGWSDEQYF	many	13	TRBJ2-7	TRBV2	-
TGTGCCAGCATCCTGACTAGCGGATGGTACCAAGAGACCCAGTACTTC	CASILTSGWYQETQYF	once	16	TRBJ2-5	TRBV7-6	TRBD2
TGTGCCAGCAGTACCCAGGGAGCGGGGGGGCCGTACGAGCAGTACTTC	CASSTQGAGGPYEQYF	few	16	TRBJ2-7	TRBV11-2	TRBD2
TGTGCCAGCAGCTTGGAAAGCGGGGAACTCTACGAGCAGTACTTC	CASSLESGELYEQYF	-	15	TRBJ2-7	TRBV7-9	TRBD2
TGTGCCAGCAGTTACCCGGACAGGGTTAAGGAGCAGTACTTC	CASSYPDRVKEQYF	once	14	TRBJ2-7	TRBV10-1	TRBD1
TGTGCCATCAGTGATACTGTCTCTGGAAACACCATATATTTT	CAISDTVSGNTIYF	many	14	TRBJ1-3	TRBV10-3	-
TGCAGCGTTGAAGTTTCGGGGGCAGATACGCAGTATTTT	CSVEVSGADTQYF	-	13	TRBJ2-3	TRBV29-1	-
TGTGCCAGCAGCACGGGGACGCTCGGGACCCAGTACTTC	CASSTGTLGTQYF	many	13	TRBJ2-5	TRBV5-6	-
TGTGCCAGCAGCTCCCGGGACAGGGGAGGTAATCAGCCCCAGCATTTT	CASSSRDRGGNQPQHF	many	16	TRBJ1-5	TRBV19	TRBD1
TGTGCCAGCAGCGAGGACAGAGTGAAGACCCAGTACTTC	CASSEDRVKTQYF	-	13	TRBJ2-5	TRBV7-9	-
TGTGCCAGCAGCCGGGACAGGGGACATTATGGCTACACCTTC	CASSRDRGHYGYTF	many	14	TRBJ1-2	TRBV6-5	TRBD1
TGCAGCGCCCAATCAGGGGTTCTAGCAACAGATACGCAGTATTTT	CSAQSGVLATDTQYF	-	15	TRBJ2-3	TRBV29-1	-
TGCAGTGCTCAGGGACAGGGGGCGGATAATTCACCCCTCCACTTT	CSAQGQGADNSPLHF	many	15	TRBJ1-6	TRBV20-1	TRBD1
TGTGCCATCAATGGAGTCGGGACAGGGGGCATGGAGACCCAGTACTTC	CAINGVGTGGMETQYF	-	16	TRBJ2-5	TRBV10-3	TRBD1
TGTGCCAGCAGCTTAGCTCAGACGGGGGTTTCTGAAGCTTTCTTT	CASSLAQTGVSEAFF	-	15	TRBJ1-1	TRBV7-2	-
TGTGCCACCAGTTCGGGCGGGGGGGCCTACGAGCAGTACTTC	CATSSGGGAYEQYF	-	14	TRBJ2-7	TRBV15	TRBD2
TGTGCCACCAGCAGAAGGACAGGCTCGGGGGCCAACGTCCTGACTTTC	CATSRRTGSGANVLTF	-	16	TRBJ2-6	TRBV15	TRBD1
TGCAGTGCTAGAGTTGGGACATCTCAGCCCCAGCAGTACTTC	CSARVGTSQPQQYF	-	14	TRBJ2-7	TRBV20-1	-
TGTGCCACCAGTGATTTGCCGTGGGATACCACAGATACGCAGTATTTT	CATSDLPWDTTDTQYF	-	16	TRBJ2-3	TRBV24-1	-
TGCAGTGCTAGAGGGAGAACGAACTATGGCTACACCTTC	CSARGRTNYGYTF	few	13	TRBJ1-2	TRBV20-1	-
TGCGCCAGCAGCCAAGGGTTACAGGCCGGAAAACTGTTTTTT	CASSQGLQAGKLFF	-	14	TRBJ1-4	TRBV4-3	-
TGTGCCAGCAGCCGAGTATCGACTAGCAGAGAGACCCAGTACTTC	CASSRVSTSRETQYF	-	15	TRBJ2-5	TRBV7-2	TRBD2
TGTGCCACGCGGGTAAGGGGGCGAAGATCCGGAACTAATGAAAAACTGTTTTTT	CATRVRGRRSGTNEKLFF	-	18	TRBJ1-4	TRBV19	TRBD1
TGTGCCAGTAGTATTCAGTCCAGCTCCTACGAGCGGTACTTC	CASSIQSSSYERYF	-	14	TRBJ2-7	TRBV19	-
TGTGCCAGCAGCCTCGGGACAGGGGCAGTCCAAGAGACCCAGTACTTC	CASSLGTGAVQETQYF	many	16	TRBJ2-5	TRBV7-6	TRBD1
TGCAGCGTTGAAGTGGGGGGACAGGAGACCCAGTACTTC	CSVEVGGQETQYF	-	13	TRBJ2-5	TRBV29-1	-
TGTGCCAGCAGCTTAGCGCCCGGGGACTCTGGAAACACCATATATTTT	CASSLAPGDSGNTIYF	many	16	TRBJ1-3	TRBV7-9	-
TGTGCCATCAGGAGGGACAGGGGAAATTCACCCCTCCACTTT	CAIRRDRGNSPLHF	-	14	TRBJ1-6	TRBV10-3	TRBD1
TGCAGCGCCAAGGGCCCGGGGGAGCAGTTCTTC	CSAKGPGEQFF	-	11	TRBJ2-1	TRBV29-1	-
TGTGCCAGCACCGGAGGCGGACCCCTCCACTTT	CASTGGGPLHF	-	11	TRBJ1-6	TRBV7-2	-
TGTGCCACCAGTGACCCTGGACTAGCGGGGAACAATGAGCAGTTCTTC	CATSDPGLAGNNEQFF	-	16	TRBJ2-1	TRBV24-1	TRBD2
TGCAGCGCCCAGGGGGCCATCATGAACACTGAAGCTTTCTTT	CSAQGAIMNTEAFF	many	14	TRBJ1-1	TRBV29-1	TRBD1
TGTGCCAGCAGCCAAGACAGTGAAGCTTTCTTT	CASSQDSEAFF	many	11	TRBJ1-1	TRBV3-1	-
TGTGCCAGCAGAGTAGGAGGGGAGACTGAAGCTTTC	CASRVGGETEAF	few	12	TRBJ2-6	TRBV7-2	-
TGTGCCATCAGTGAGGAACAGGACCCGAATAAGGCTTTCTTT	CAISEEQDPNKAFF	many	14	TRBJ1-1	TRBV10-3	-
TGCAGTGACTCGTGGCGGGGGGTCCAAGAGACCCAGTACTTC	CSDSWRGVQETQYF	-	14	TRBJ2-5	TRBV20-1	TRBD2
TGTGCCAGCAGCTTGGGGACAGTATTCCTTGATGGTTTCTTT	CASSLGTVFLDGFF	-	14	TRBJ1-1	TRBV7-2	TRBD1